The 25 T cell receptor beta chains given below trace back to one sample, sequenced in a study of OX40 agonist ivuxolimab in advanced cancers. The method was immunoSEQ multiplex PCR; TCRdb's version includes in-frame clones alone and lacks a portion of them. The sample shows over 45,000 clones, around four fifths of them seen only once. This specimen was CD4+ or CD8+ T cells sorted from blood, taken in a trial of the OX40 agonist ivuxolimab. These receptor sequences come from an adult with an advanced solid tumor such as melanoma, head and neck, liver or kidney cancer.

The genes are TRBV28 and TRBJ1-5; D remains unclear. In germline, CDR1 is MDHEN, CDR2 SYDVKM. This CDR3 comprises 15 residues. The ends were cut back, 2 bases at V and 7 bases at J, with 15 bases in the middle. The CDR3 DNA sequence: TGTGCCAGCAGTTTAGGTCTGGGTTTGGAGCAGCCCCAGCATTTT. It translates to CASSLGLGLEQPQHF.

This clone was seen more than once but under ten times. The CDR3 sequence is CASSAGLQLSYEQYF. CDR3 DNA sequence: TGTGCCAGCAGCGCGGGACTACAGCTCTCCTACGAGCAGTACTTC. The chain uses TRBV11-2 and TRBJ2-7, with 7 bases fitting TRBD2. V dropped 5 bases and J dropped 0; count of bases not matched to a gene: 7. The germline gives CDR1 SGHAT, CDR2 FQNNGV. The CDR3 is made up of 15 amino acids. Complete variable domain (other parts from reference TRBV11-2 and TRBJ2-7): EAGVAQSPRYKIIEKRQSVAFWCNPISGHATLYWYQQILGQGPKLLIQFQNNGVVDDSQLPKDRFSAERLKGVDSTLKIQPAKLEDSAVYLCASSAGLQLSYEQYFGPGTRLTVT.

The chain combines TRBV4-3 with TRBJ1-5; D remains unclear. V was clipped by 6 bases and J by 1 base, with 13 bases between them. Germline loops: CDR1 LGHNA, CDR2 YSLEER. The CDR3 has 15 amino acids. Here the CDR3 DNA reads TGCGCCAGCAGACAAACACGAAGCAGCAATCAGCCCCAGCATTTT. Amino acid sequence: CASRQTRSSNQPQHF.

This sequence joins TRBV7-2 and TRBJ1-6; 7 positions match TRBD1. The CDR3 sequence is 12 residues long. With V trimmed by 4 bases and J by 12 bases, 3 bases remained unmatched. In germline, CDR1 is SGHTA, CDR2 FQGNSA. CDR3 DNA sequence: TGTGCCAGCAGCTCCAACAGGGGACCCCTCCACTTT. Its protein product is CASSSNRGPLHF. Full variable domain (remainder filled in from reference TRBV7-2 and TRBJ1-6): GAGVSQSPSNKVTEKGKDVELRCDPISGHTALYWYRQSLGQGLEFLIYFQGNSAPDKSGLPSDRFSAERTGGSVSTLTIQRTQQEDSAVYLCASSSNRGPLHFGNGTRLTVT.

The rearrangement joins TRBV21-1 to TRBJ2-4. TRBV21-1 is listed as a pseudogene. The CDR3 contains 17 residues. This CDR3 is CASSKDRDARAKNIQYF. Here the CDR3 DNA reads TGTGCCAGCAGCAAAGACCGGGACGCCAGAGCCAAAAACATTCAGTACTTC.

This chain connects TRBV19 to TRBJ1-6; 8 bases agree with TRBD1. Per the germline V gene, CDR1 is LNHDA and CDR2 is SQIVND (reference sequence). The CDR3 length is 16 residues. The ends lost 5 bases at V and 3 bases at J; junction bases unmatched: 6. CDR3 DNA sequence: TGTGCCAGTAGTCAGACAGGGGACAACTATAATTCACCCCTCCACTTT. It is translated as CASSQTGDNYNSPLHF.

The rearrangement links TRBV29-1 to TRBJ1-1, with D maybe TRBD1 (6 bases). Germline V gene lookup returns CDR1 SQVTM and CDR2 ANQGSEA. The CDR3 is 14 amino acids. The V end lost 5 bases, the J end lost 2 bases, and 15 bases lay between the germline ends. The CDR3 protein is CSVTHRASNTEAFF. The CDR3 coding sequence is TGCAGCGTTACTCACAGGGCAAGCAACACTGAAGCTTTCTTT.

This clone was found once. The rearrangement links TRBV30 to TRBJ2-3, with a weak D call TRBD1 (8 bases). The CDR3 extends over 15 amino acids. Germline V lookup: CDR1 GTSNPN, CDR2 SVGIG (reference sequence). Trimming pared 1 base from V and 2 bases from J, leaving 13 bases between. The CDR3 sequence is CAWSATGGVTDTQYF. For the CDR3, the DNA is TGTGCCTGGAGTGCCACAGGGGGGGTCACAGATACGCAGTATTTT.

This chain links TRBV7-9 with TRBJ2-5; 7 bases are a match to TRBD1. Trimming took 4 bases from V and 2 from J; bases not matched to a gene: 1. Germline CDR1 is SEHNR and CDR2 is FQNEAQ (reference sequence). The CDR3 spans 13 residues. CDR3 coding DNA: TGTGCCAGCAGCTCACAGGGGCAAGAGACCCAGTACTTC. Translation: CASSSQGQETQYF.

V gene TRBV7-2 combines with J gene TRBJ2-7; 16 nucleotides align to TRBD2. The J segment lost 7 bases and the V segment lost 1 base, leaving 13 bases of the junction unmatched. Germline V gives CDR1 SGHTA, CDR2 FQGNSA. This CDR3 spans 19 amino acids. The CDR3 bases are TGTGCCAGCAGCTTAGTTAGCCCGGGACTAGCGGGGGGGTATATAGAGCAGTACTTC. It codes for CASSLVSPGLAGGYIEQYF. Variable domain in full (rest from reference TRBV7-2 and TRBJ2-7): GAGVSQSPSNKVTEKGKDVELRCDPISGHTALYWYRQSLGQGLEFLIYFQGNSAPDKSGLPSDRFSAERTGGSVSTLTIQRTQQEDSAVYLCASSLVSPGLAGGYIEQYFGPGTRLTVT.

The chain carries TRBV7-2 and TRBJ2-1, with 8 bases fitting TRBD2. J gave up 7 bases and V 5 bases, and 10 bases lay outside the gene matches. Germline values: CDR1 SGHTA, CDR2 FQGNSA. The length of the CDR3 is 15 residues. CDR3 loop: CASSRGVVAGNEQFF. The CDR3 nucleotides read TGTGCCAGCAGCCGGGGGGTGGTAGCGGGAAATGAGCAGTTCTTC.

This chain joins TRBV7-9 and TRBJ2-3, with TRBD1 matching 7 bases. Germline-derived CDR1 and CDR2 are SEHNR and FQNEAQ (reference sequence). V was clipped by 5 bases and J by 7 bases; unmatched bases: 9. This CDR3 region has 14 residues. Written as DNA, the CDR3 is TGTGCCAGCAGCACTGGACAGGCAGCGAATACGCAGTATTTT. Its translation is CASSTGQAANTQYF.

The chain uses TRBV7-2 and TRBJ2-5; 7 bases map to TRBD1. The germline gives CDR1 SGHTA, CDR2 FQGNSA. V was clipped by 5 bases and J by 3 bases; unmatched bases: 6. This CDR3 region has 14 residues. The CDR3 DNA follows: TGTGCCAGCAGCATAAACCAGGGGGAAGAGACCCAGTACTTC. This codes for CASSINQGEETQYF.

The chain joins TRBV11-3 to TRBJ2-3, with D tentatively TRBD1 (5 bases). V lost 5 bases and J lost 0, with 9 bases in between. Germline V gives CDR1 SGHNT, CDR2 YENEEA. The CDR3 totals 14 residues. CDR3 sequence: CASSAQGSTDTQYF. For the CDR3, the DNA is TGTGCCAGCAGCGCCCAGGGCAGCACAGATACGCAGTATTTT.

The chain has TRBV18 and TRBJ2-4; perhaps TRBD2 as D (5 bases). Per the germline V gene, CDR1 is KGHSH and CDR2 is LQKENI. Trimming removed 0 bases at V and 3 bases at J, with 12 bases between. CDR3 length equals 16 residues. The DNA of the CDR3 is TGTGCCAGCTCACCACCGCGGGCGTCGGTCAAAAACATTCAGTACTTC. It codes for CASSPPRASVKNIQYF.

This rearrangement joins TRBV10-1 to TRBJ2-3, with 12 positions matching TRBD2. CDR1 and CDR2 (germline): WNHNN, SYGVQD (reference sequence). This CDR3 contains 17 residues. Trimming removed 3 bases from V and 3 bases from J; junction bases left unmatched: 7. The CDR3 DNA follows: TGCGCCAGCAGTGAATTCGGGACTAGCGGGTCGACAGATACGCAGTATTTT. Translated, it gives CASSEFGTSGSTDTQYF.

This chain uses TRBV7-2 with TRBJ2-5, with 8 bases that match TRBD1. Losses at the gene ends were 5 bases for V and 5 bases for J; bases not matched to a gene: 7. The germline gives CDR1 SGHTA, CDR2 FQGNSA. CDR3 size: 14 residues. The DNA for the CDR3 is TGTGCCAGCAGCGACAGGGGCCCCAGGGAGACCCAGTACTTC. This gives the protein CASSDRGPRETQYF.

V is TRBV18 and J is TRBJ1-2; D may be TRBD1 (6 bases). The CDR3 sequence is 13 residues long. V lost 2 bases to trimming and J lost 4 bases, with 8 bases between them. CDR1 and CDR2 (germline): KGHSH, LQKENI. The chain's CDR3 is CASSPEGGYGYTF. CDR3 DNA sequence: TGTGCCAGCTCACCAGAGGGGGGCTATGGCTACACCTTC.

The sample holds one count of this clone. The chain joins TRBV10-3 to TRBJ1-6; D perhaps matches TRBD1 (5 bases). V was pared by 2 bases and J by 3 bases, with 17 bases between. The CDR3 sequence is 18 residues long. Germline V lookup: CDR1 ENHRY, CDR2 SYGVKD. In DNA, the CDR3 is TGTGCCATCAGTGAGGAGTTGATTCCGGGGCTCTATAATTCACCCCTCCACTTT. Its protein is CAISEELIPGLYNSPLHF.

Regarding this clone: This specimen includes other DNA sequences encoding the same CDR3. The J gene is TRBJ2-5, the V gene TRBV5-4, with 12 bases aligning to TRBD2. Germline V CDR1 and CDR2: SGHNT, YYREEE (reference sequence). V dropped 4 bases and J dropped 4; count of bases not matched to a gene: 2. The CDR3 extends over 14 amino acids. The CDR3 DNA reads TGTGCCAGCAGCCTAGCGGGGGGGCGAGAGACCCAGTACTTC. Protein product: CASSLAGGRETQYF.

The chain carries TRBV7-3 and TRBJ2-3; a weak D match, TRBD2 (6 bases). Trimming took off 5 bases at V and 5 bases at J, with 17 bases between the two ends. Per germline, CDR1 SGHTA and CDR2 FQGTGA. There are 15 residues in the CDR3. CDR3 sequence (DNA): TGTGCCAGCAGCCGGGCCGGGAGCGGTGGAGATACGCAGTATTTT. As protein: CASSRAGSGGDTQYF.

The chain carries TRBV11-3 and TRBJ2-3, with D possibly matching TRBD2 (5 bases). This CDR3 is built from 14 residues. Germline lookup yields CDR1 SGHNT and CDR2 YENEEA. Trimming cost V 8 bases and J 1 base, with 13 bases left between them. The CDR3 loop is CASREGVGTDTQYF. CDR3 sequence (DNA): TGTGCCAGCCGGGAAGGAGTGGGCACAGATACGCAGTATTTT.

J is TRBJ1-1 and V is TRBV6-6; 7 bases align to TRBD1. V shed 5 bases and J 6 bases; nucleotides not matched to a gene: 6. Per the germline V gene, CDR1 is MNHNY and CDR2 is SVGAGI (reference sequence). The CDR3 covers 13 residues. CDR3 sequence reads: CASSPNGQAEAFF. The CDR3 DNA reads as TGTGCCAGCAGTCCCAACGGACAGGCTGAAGCTTTCTTT.

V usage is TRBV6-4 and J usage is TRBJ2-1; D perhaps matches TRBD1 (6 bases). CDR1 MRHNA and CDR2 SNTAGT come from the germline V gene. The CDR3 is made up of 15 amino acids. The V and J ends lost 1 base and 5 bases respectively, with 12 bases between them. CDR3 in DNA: TGTGCCAGCAGTGACTGGGACAAGGGACACAATGAGCAGTTCTTC. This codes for CASSDWDKGHNEQFF.

The CDR3 DNA reads TGTGCCAGTAGTCCAATGGGACAGGGAGGAGAGACCCAGTACTTC. Translated: CASSPMGQGGETQYF. J is TRBJ2-5 and V is TRBV19; the match to TRBD1 covers 9 bases. Per the germline V gene, CDR1 is LNHDA and CDR2 is SQIVND (reference sequence). V was clipped by 5 bases and J by 4 bases; unmatched bases: 8. The CDR3 contains 15 residues.